Presented here are 22 T cell receptor beta chains from one specimen sequenced in a study of OX40 agonist ivuxolimab in advanced cancers. The data were produced by immunoSEQ multiplex PCR, yet TCRdb's version contains in-frame clones alone and is incomplete. The sample records some 80,000 clones, about 93% being singletons. The input for sequencing was CD4+ or CD8+ T cells sorted from blood, taken in a trial of the OX40 agonist ivuxolimab. The receptors were sampled from an adult with an advanced solid tumor such as melanoma, head and neck, liver or kidney cancer.

The J gene is TRBJ2-7, the V gene TRBV9, with D perhaps matching TRBD1 (6 bases). The CDR3 loop spans 14 amino acids. The ends were cut back, 4 bases at V and 3 bases at J, with 14 bases in the middle. The germline V gene has CDR1 SGDLS and CDR2 YYNGEE. The chain's CDR3 is CASSPRSDSYEQYF. Written as DNA, the CDR3 is TGTGCCAGCAGCCCCCGATCGGACAGCTACGAGCAGTACTTC.

This rearrangement joins TRBV7-2 to TRBJ2-5, with 11 bases that match TRBD2. This CDR3 has 16 amino acids. V gave up 2 bases and J gave up 2 bases; unmatched junction bases: 4. Germline CDR1 reads SGHTA; CDR2 reads FQGNSA. CDR3 residues: CASSLSSGGTQETQYF. The CDR3 coding sequence is TGTGCCAGCAGCTTATCTAGCGGGGGGACTCAAGAGACCCAGTACTTC.

CDR3 sequence (DNA): TGCGCCAGCAGCCAAGATCGTGGACATCCCACTGAGCAGTTCTTC. Residues: CASSQDRGHPTEQFF. The chain combines TRBV4-3 with TRBJ2-1, with D maybe TRBD1 (5 bases). CDR1 LGHNA and CDR2 YSLEER come from the germline V gene. V was shortened by 0 bases and J by 9 bases, with 15 bases between the two germline ends. The CDR3 spans 15 residues.

This chain joins TRBV10-3 and TRBJ2-1; D not certain. The germline gives CDR1 ENHRY, CDR2 SYGVKD. V gave up 7 bases and J gave up 8 bases, with 18 bases separating them. The CDR3 spans 14 residues. CDR3 sequence (DNA): TGTGCCATCACCTTAGACCCCACGCTGGATGAGCAGTTCTTC. This codes for CAITLDPTLDEQFF.

This sequence joins TRBV4-3 and TRBJ2-7, with D tentatively TRBD1 or TRBD2 (6 bases each). V was shortened by 0 bases and J by 0 bases, with 12 bases between the two germline ends. From germline, CDR1 is LGHNA and CDR2 YSLEER. The CDR3 is 16 amino acids. CDR3 region: CASSQDGGLHSYEQYF. The CDR3 nucleotides read TGCGCCAGCAGCCAAGATGGGGGGCTCCACTCCTACGAGCAGTACTTC.

The CDR3 DNA reads as TGTGCCAGCAGTTCCACAAGGCGGGAGCAGTACTTC. As protein: CASSSTRREQYF. This rearrangement joins TRBV27 to TRBJ2-7; unclear D gene. With 4 bases removed from V and 7 bases from J, the gap between germline ends came to 11 bases. Germline CDR1 reads MNHEY; CDR2 reads SMNVEV (reference sequence). The CDR3 spans 12 residues.

J is TRBJ2-7 and V is TRBV19, with 12 positions matching TRBD2. V dropped 4 bases and J dropped 1; count of bases not matched to a gene: 23. Germline V CDR1 and CDR2: LNHDA, SQIVND (reference sequence). There are 22 residues in the CDR3. Here the CDR3 reads CASSTHTRLAGGRTPLSYEQYF. The CDR3 nucleotides are TGTGCCAGTAGTACTCATACTAGGCTAGCGGGAGGGCGTACCCCCCTATCCTACGAGCAGTACTTC.

This sequence joins TRBV11-2 and TRBJ1-2, with D unclear. This CDR3 spans 13 amino acids. CDR1 is SGHAT, CDR2 FQNNGV, per germline. V was shortened by 0 bases and J by 7 bases, with 9 bases between the two germline ends. The CDR3 loop reads CASSLDLEGGYTF. CDR3 nucleotide sequence: TGTGCCAGCAGCTTAGATCTCGAGGGTGGCTACACCTTC.

The J gene is TRBJ1-5, the V gene TRBV29-1; no clear D gene. Germline CDR1 reads SQVTM; CDR2 reads ANQGSEA. The V end lost 6 bases, the J end lost 0 bases, and 9 bases lay between the germline ends. CDR3 length: 13 amino acids. The CDR3 DNA reads TGCAGCGTACCGGGAGATAGCAATCAGCCCCAGCATTTT. Translated, it gives CSVPGDSNQPQHF.

V and J are TRBV10-3 and TRBJ2-1; D is perhaps TRBD1 or TRBD2 (6 bases each). V lost 7 bases to trimming and J lost 7 bases, with 11 bases between them. This CDR3 region has 12 residues. The germline V gene encodes CDR1 ENHRY and CDR2 SYGVKD. The CDR3, as DNA: TGTGCCATCACTCAGGGGAGGAATGAGCAGTTCTTC. It translates to CAITQGRNEQFF.

V is TRBV7-2 and J is TRBJ1-1; D possibly corresponds to TRBD1 (5 bases). The germline gives CDR1 SGHTA, CDR2 FQGNSA. The CDR3 spans 15 residues. V lost 2 bases and J lost 0, with 10 bases in between. CDR3 nucleotides: TGTGCCAGCAGCTTATCGGGGGGTATGAACACTGAAGCTTTCTTT. This gives the protein CASSLSGGMNTEAFF. The full variable domain, completed using reference TRBV7-2 and TRBJ1-1, is GAGVSQSPSNKVTEKGKDVELRCDPISGHTALYWYRQSLGQGLEFLIYFQGNSAPDKSGLPSDRFSAERTGGSVSTLTIQRTQQEDSAVYLCASSLSGGMNTEAFFGQGTRLTVV.

The rearrangement joins TRBV27 to TRBJ2-5; D is perhaps TRBD1 or TRBD2 (5 bases each). The CDR3 covers 16 residues. V was clipped by 2 bases and J by 5 bases, with 18 bases between them. CDR1 is MNHEY, CDR2 SMNVEV, per germline (reference sequence). This chain's CDR3 is CASSLGFGREGETQYF. The CDR3 DNA is TGTGCCAGCAGTTTAGGGTTTGGGCGAGAGGGGGAGACCCAGTACTTC.

This chain links TRBV5-1 with TRBJ2-7; D call uncertain. The CDR3 consists of 15 residues. Trimming removed 4 bases at V and 7 bases at J, with 21 bases between. Germline V gives CDR1 SGHRS, CDR2 YFSETQ. CDR3 in amino acids: CASSPSPDPVGEQYF. The CDR3 coding sequence is TGCGCCAGCAGCCCAAGTCCGGACCCCGTTGGGGAGCAGTACTTC.

The chain uses TRBV7-2 and TRBJ2-3; TRBD2 might be the D (6 bases). V dropped 5 bases and J dropped 1 base, with 13 bases sitting between them. The CDR3 contains 15 residues. Germline loops: CDR1 SGHTA, CDR2 FQGNSA. CDR3 loop: CASSHRTGGTDTQYF. The CDR3, as DNA: TGTGCCAGCAGCCATAGGACGGGAGGCACAGATACGCAGTATTTT.

The V and J genes are TRBV5-6 and TRBJ2-2; possible D gene TRBD2, 6 bases. The germline gives CDR1 SGHDT, CDR2 YYEEEE. The CDR3 runs to 15 residues. V was trimmed by 3 bases and J by 5 bases, leaving 14 bases between them. In DNA, the CDR3 is TGTGCCAGCAGCTGGGGGATTCTAGCGACCGGGGAGCTGTTTTTT. Translating gives CASSWGILATGELFF. The complete variable domain, with remaining parts taken from reference TRBV5-6 and TRBJ2-2, reads DAGVTQSPTHLIKTRGQQVTLRCSPKSGHDTVSWYQQALGQGPQFIFQYYEEEERQRGNFPDRFSGHQFPNYSSELNVNALLLGDSALYLCASSWGILATGELFFGEGSRLTVL.

The chain uses TRBV5-6 and TRBJ2-7; D is ambiguous. Trimming pared 2 bases from V and 2 bases from J, leaving 14 bases between. Germline lookup yields CDR1 SGHDT and CDR2 YYEEEE. The CDR3 runs to 15 residues. The CDR3 protein is CASSFGRTNPYEQYF. The CDR3 DNA reads TGTGCCAGCAGCTTTGGGCGTACAAACCCCTACGAGCAGTACTTC.

The chain joins TRBV19 to TRBJ1-1, with D tentatively TRBD1 (5 bases). V was cut by 3 bases and J by 4 bases, with 9 bases left in between. Germline lookup yields CDR1 LNHDA and CDR2 SQIVND (reference sequence). The CDR3 consists of 13 residues. The CDR3 sequence: CASSIGATTEAFF. The CDR3 DNA sequence: TGTGCCAGTAGTATCGGGGCTACCACTGAAGCTTTCTTT.

The gene calls are TRBV25-1 and TRBJ1-2, with a weak D call TRBD1 (5 bases). The CDR3 length is 14 residues. Trimming removed 3 bases at V and 4 bases at J, with 12 bases between. Germline loops: CDR1 MGHDK, CDR2 SYGVNS. CDR3 coding DNA: TGTGCCAGCAGTGAGTCCGGGACCATCTATGGCTACACCTTC. It encodes CASSESGTIYGYTF.

The chain uses TRBV10-2 and TRBJ2-3, with TRBD2 identical over 13 bases. From germline, CDR1 is WSHSY and CDR2 SAAADI. The CDR3 is made up of 17 amino acids. V trimming: 0 bases; J trimming: 6 bases; junction bases outside the gene matches: 6. As DNA, the CDR3 is TGCGCCAGCAGTGAGTCCTCCGAACTAGCGGGGGGGGATACGCAGTATTTT. Amino acids: CASSESSELAGGDTQYF.

The chain joins TRBV30 to TRBJ2-2; the D gene could be TRBD1 or TRBD2 (5 bases each). The V and J ends lost 1 base and 4 bases respectively, with 7 bases between them. The CDR3 totals 13 residues. Germline loops: CDR1 GTSNPN, CDR2 SVGIG (reference sequence). The CDR3 region is CAWSAGTTGELFF. The CDR3, as DNA: TGTGCCTGGAGTGCCGGGACCACCGGGGAGCTGTTTTTT.

In its sample, this clone was seen once. The rearrangement joins TRBV13 to TRBJ1-2; a weak D match, TRBD1 (6 bases). V lost 0 bases, J lost 6 bases, and 11 bases lay in between. Germline loops: CDR1 PRHDT, CDR2 FYEKMQ (reference sequence). The CDR3 totals 14 residues. The CDR3 DNA reads TGTGCCAGCAGCTTAGGGGCAGGGGAGGATGGCTACACCTTC. This sequence encodes CASSLGAGEDGYTF.

The chain recombines TRBV27 with TRBJ1-1; D gene uncertain. The CDR3 is 13 residues long. The germline CDR1 and CDR2 sequences are MNHEY and SMNVEV (reference sequence). V dropped 7 bases and J dropped 1 base, with 10 bases sitting between them. CDR3 DNA sequence: TGTGCCAGCAACCAGGACTCGAACACTGAAGCTTTCTTT. It translates to CASNQDSNTEAFF.